These 12 T cell receptor beta chains originate from one sample sequenced in a study of blood T cell repertoires in COVID-19. Repertoires were generated with immunoSEQ multiplex PCR, while TCRdb's copy carries only in-frame clones and drops some. The data show 150,000 or so clones, around 80% seen once. Sequenced sample: PBMCs or T cells enriched from blood (not recorded which). The receptors derive from a man aged 45 to 65 who had recovered from COVID-19.

The rearrangement joins TRBV5-1 to TRBJ2-7, with D perhaps matching TRBD1 (6 bases). The V and J ends lost 3 bases and 5 bases respectively, with 18 bases between them. CDR3 size: 15 residues. Per germline, CDR1 SGHRS and CDR2 YFSETQ. The CDR3 protein is CASSWITGLYDEQYF. The DNA of the CDR3 is TGCGCCAGCAGCTGGATCACAGGGCTATACGACGAGCAGTACTTC.

The rearrangement joins TRBV15 to TRBJ1-5; the D gene is possibly TRBD1 (5 bases). CDR3 length equals 16 residues. Trimming took 1 base from V and 1 from J, leaving 11 bases between them. Per the germline V gene, CDR1 is LNHNV and CDR2 is YYDKDF (reference sequence). In DNA form, the CDR3 reads TGTGCCACCAGCAGAGTATCAGGGTCAAGCAATCAGCCCCAGCATTTT. Residues: CATSRVSGSSNQPQHF.

The chain has TRBV30 and TRBJ1-5, with TRBD1 matching over 12 bases. J gave up 1 base and V 0 bases, and 7 bases lay outside the gene matches. Per germline, CDR1 GTSNPN and CDR2 SVGIG (reference sequence). The CDR3 sequence is 18 residues long. CDR3 in amino acids: CAWSVGTGGFGSNQPQHF. CDR3 in DNA: TGTGCCTGGAGTGTGGGGACAGGGGGCTTTGGGAGCAATCAGCCCCAGCATTTT.

The chain joins TRBV27 to TRBJ2-5, with 8 bases that match TRBD2. Per the germline V gene, CDR1 is MNHEY and CDR2 is SMNVEV (reference sequence). There are 17 residues in the CDR3. V was pared by 5 bases and J by 2 bases, with 13 bases of the junction left unmatched. CDR3 sequence: CASSPKGLAGRQETQYF. The CDR3 DNA reads TGTGCCAGCAGTCCGAAAGGCTTAGCGGGGCGGCAAGAGACCCAGTACTTC.

This clone was seen at least ten times. V is TRBV19 and J is TRBJ2-7, with a tentative D call TRBD1 (5 bases). Trimming removed 6 bases from V and 0 bases from J, with 9 bases in between. CDR3 length: 13 residues. From germline, CDR1 is LNHDA and CDR2 SQIVND (reference sequence). In DNA form, the CDR3 reads TGTGCCAGTAGCAGGGAAGCCTCCTACGAGCAGTACTTC. It translates to CASSREASYEQYF.

The chain joins TRBV2 to TRBJ1-5; TRBD1 aligns across 11 bases. The V segment lost 6 bases and the J segment 6 bases; nucleotides outside the gene matches: 7. Germline V CDR1 and CDR2: SNHLY, FYNNEI. CDR3 length equals 15 residues. CDR3 sequence: CASSADRGRGQPQHF. The CDR3 DNA reads TGTGCCAGCAGCGCGGACAGGGGGCGCGGTCAGCCCCAGCATTTT.

The chain links TRBV7-2 to TRBJ2-7; the match to TRBD1 covers 9 bases. The V gene end was trimmed by 4 bases and the J gene end by 5 bases; junction bases not matched to a gene: 12. The CDR3 spans 16 residues. Germline V gene sequence: CDR1 SGHTA, CDR2 FQGNSA. The CDR3: CASSSYPGQGRNEQYF. DNA for the CDR3: TGTGCCAGCAGCTCCTACCCTGGACAGGGGCGAAACGAGCAGTACTTC. The complete variable domain, with remaining parts taken from reference TRBV7-2 and TRBJ2-7, reads GAGVSQSPSNKVTEKGKDVELRCDPISGHTALYWYRQSLGQGLEFLIYFQGNSAPDKSGLPSDRFSAERTGGSVSTLTIQRTQQEDSAVYLCASSSYPGQGRNEQYFGPGTRLTVT.

This sequence joins TRBV28 and TRBJ1-2, with no clear D. The V end lost 4 bases, the J end lost 2 bases, and 5 bases lay between the germline ends. CDR3 length equals 12 residues. CDR1 is MDHEN and CDR2 is SYDVKM in the germline V gene. CDR3 sequence: CASSSPNYGYTF. The CDR3 DNA is TGTGCCAGCAGTTCCCCAAACTATGGCTACACCTTC.

A few counts support this clone. This chain links TRBV6-6 with TRBJ1-2; weak D call: TRBD1 (6 bases). Germline values: CDR1 MNHNY, CDR2 SVGAGI (reference sequence). CDR3 length: 12 amino acids. V was clipped by 8 bases and J by 7 bases, with 14 bases between them. This CDR3 reads CASRSGVGGYTF. The CDR3 DNA reads as TGTGCCAGCCGGTCAGGGGTCGGTGGCTACACCTTC.

The V gene is TRBV19, the J gene TRBJ2-7; 8 nucleotides agree with TRBD2. The CDR3 runs 15 residues. Germline V gene lookup returns CDR1 LNHDA and CDR2 SQIVND (reference sequence). V dropped 4 bases and J dropped 0; count of bases not matched to a gene: 5. Here the CDR3 reads CASSTSGTSSYEQYF. In DNA, the CDR3 is TGTGCCAGTAGTACCTCCGGGACTAGCTCCTACGAGCAGTACTTC.

This clone appeared once. The chain uses TRBV19 and TRBJ2-5, with 15 positions matching TRBD2. V lost 11 bases to trimming and J lost 9 bases; unmatched junction nucleotides: 7. Germline CDR1 and CDR2: LNHDA and SQIVND (reference sequence). CDR3 length: 13 amino acids. Written as DNA, the CDR3 is TGTGCCGCACGAAGGACTAGCGGGGGGGCCCAGTACTTC. Translated: CAARRTSGGAQYF.

This rearrangement joins TRBV6-5 to TRBJ2-2, with D possibly matching TRBD1 (6 bases). Germline V lookup: CDR1 MNHEY, CDR2 SVGAGI. The CDR3 covers 15 residues. V was trimmed by 6 bases and J by 1 base, leaving 12 bases between them. The CDR3 loop is CASRGTLENTGELFF. The CDR3 DNA reads as TGTGCCAGCAGAGGGACACTCGAGAACACCGGGGAGCTGTTTTTT.